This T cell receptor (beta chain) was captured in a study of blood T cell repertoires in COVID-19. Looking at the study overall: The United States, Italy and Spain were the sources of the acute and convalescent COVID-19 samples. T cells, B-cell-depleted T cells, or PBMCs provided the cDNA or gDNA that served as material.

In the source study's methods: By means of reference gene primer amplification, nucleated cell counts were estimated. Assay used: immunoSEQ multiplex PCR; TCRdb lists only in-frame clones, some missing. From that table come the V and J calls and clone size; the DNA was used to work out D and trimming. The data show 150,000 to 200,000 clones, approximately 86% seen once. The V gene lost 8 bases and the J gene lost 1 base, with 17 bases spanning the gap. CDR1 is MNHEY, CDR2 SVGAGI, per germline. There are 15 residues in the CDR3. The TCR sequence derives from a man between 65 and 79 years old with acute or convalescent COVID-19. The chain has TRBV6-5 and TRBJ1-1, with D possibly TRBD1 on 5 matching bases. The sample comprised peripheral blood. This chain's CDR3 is CASFSPDTENTEAFF. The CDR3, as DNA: TGTGCCAGCTTTTCCCCGGACACCGAGAACACTGAAGCTTTCTTT.